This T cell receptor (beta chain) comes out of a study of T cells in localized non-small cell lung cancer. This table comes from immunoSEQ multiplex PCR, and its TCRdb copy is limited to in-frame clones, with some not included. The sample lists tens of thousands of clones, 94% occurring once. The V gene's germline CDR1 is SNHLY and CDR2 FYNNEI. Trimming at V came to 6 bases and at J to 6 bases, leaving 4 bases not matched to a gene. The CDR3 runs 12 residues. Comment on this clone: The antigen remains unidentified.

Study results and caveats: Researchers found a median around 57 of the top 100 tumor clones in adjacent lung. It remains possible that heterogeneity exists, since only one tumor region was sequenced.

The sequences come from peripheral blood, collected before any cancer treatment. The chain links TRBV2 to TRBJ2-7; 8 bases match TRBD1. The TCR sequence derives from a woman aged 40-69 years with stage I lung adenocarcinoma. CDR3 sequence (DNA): TGTGCCAGCAGCGTAGACAGGGGCGAGCAGTACTTC. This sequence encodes CASSVDRGEQYF.